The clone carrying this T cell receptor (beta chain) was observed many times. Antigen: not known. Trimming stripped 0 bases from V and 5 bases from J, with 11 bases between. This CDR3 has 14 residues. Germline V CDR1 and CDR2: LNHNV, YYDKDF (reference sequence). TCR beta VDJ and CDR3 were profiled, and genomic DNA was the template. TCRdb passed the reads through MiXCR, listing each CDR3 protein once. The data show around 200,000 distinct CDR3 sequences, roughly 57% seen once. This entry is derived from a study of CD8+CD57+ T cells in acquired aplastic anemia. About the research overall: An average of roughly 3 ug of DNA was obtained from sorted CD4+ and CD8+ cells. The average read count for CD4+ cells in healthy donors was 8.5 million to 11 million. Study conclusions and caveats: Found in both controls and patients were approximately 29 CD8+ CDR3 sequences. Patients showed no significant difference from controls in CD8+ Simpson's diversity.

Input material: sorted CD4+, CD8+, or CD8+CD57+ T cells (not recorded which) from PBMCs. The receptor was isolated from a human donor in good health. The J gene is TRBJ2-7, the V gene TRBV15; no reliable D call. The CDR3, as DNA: TGTGCCACCAGCAGAGATTCCCGCTTGGACGAGCAGTACTTC. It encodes CATSRDSRLDEQYF.